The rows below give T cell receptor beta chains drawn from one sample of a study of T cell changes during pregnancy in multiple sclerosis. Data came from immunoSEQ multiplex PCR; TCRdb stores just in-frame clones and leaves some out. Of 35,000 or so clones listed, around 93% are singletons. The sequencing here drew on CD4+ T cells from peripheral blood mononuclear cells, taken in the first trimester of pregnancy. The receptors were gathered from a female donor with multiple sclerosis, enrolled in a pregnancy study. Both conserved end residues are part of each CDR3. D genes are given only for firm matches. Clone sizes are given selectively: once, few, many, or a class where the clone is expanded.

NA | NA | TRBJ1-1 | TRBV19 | TGTGCCAGTAGTATAGTTGGGGGGGGACTCACTGAAGCTTTCTTT | CASSIVGGGLTEAFF
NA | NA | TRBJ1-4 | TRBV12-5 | TGTGCTAGTGCCCAAAGGGGTGAAAAACTGTTTTTT | CASAQRGEKLFF
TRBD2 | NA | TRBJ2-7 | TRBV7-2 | TGTGCCAGCAGCTTAGGGGGAGCGGGGGGGCGGGTCCCGCACGAGCAGTACTTC | CASSLGGAGGRVPHEQYF
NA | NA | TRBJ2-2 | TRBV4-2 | TGTGCCAGCAGCCAAAATGCCCCTACAGGGTGGGACAACACCGGGGAGCTGTTTTTT | CASSQNAPTGWDNTGELFF
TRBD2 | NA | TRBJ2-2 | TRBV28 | TGTGCCAGCAGCCCAACTAGCGGGAGGACCGGGGAGCTGTTTTTT | CASSPTSGRTGELFF
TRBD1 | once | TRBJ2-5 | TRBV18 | TGTGCCAGCTCACCAACCGGACAGGGAGGAGAGACCCAGTACTTC | CASSPTGQGGETQYF
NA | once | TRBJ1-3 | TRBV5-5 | TGTGCCAGCAGCTTGGTTCCATGGGGGGGGACTGGAAACACCATATATTTT | CASSLVPWGGTGNTIYF
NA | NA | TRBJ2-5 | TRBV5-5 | TGTGCCAGCAGCTTGGGGCCATCTCAAGAGACCCAGTACTTC | CASSLGPSQETQYF
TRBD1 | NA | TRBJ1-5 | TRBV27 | TGTGCCAGCAGTTTCCGACAGGGACGTCAGCCCCAGCATTTT | CASSFRQGRQPQHF
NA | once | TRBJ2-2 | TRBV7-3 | TGTGCCAGCAGCTTAGGGACACCGACTACCGGGGAGCTGTTTTTT | CASSLGTPTTGELFF
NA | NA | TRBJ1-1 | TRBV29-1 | TGCAGCGTTGTACAGACCCTCAACACTGAAGCTTTCTTT | CSVVQTLNTEAFF
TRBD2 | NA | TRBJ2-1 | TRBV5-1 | TGCGCCAGCAGCAATGGACTAGCGGGGGGGTACAATGAGCAGTTCTTC | CASSNGLAGGYNEQFF
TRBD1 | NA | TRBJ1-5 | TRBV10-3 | TGTGCCATCAGGGACGACAGGGTTAGCAATCAGCCCCAGCATTTT | CAIRDDRVSNQPQHF
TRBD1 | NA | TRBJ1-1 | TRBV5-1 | TGCGCCAGCAACGGACAGGGGAACACTGAAGCTTTCTTT | CASNGQGNTEAFF
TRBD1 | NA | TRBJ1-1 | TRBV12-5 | TGTGCTAGTGGTTTGGGGACAGGGCCCATGAACACTGAAGCTTTCTTT | CASGLGTGPMNTEAFF
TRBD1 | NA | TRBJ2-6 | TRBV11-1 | TGTGCCAGCAGCCCCGGGACAGAACACTCTGGGGCCAACGTCCTGACTTTC | CASSPGTEHSGANVLTF
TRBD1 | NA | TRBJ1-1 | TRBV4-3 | TGCGCCAGCAGCCAGGACCCGGACAGGGGGCTCTCTGAAGCTTTCTTT | CASSQDPDRGLSEAFF
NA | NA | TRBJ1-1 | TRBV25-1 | TGTGCCAGCAGTGGAGGGGGTCGGGGTCTTGTTGAAGCTTTCTTT | CASSGGGRGLVEAFF